A selection of T cell receptor beta chains follows, all from one sample in a study of blood T cells in healthy people across ages. A single record per CDR3 protein comes from TCRdb applying MiXCR to the 5' RACE reads. This sample has a few hundred thousand distinct CDR3 sequences, with roughly a quarter found just once. This sample also belongs to another study, concerning T cells of mothers and their children.

The sequencing input was blood. All receptors come from a boy aged 2 to 9 in good health. Each CDR3 is given with its conserved first and last residue. Each record gives: V gene, J gene, D gene, clone size, CDR3 DNA, CDR3 protein. A D gene is named only where the DNA matches it firmly. Expanded clones get a size class; other rows say once, few or many, or leave the size out.

v_gene: TRBV5-1
j_gene: TRBJ2-2
d_gene: -
abundance: -
CDR3nt: TGCGCCAGCAGACTGGCGGCACAGACCCACACCGGGGAGCTGTTTTTT
CDR3aa: CASRLAAQTHTGELFF

v_gene: TRBV20-1
j_gene: TRBJ2-5
d_gene: -
abundance: few
CDR3nt: TGCAGTGTTAGAGATCAACAGGGGAGGGAGACCCAGTACTTC
CDR3aa: CSVRDQQGRETQYF

v_gene: TRBV27
j_gene: TRBJ2-2
d_gene: TRBD1
abundance: -
CDR3nt: TGTGCCAGCAGCCGGACAGGGGGCAACACCGGGGAGCTGTTTTTT
CDR3aa: CASSRTGGNTGELFF

v_gene: TRBV7-6
j_gene: TRBJ1-4
d_gene: -
abundance: -
CDR3nt: TGTGCCAGCAGCCTCGGACAGTCGGCAAATGAAAAACTGTTTTTT
CDR3aa: CASSLGQSANEKLFF

v_gene: TRBV3-1
j_gene: TRBJ2-7
d_gene: TRBD2
abundance: few
CDR3nt: TGTGCCAGCAGCCAAGATAAGGGACTAGCGTCCCGGTACGAGCAGTACTTC
CDR3aa: CASSQDKGLASRYEQYF

v_gene: TRBV7-8
j_gene: TRBJ2-7
d_gene: -
abundance: few
CDR3nt: TGTGCCAGCAGCTTAGAAGGGCAGGGGGGCCACGAGCAGTACTTC
CDR3aa: CASSLEGQGGHEQYF

v_gene: TRBV25-1
j_gene: TRBJ2-7
d_gene: TRBD2
abundance: few
CDR3nt: TGTGCCAGCAGTATCGCGGGGGGCGAGCAGTACTTC
CDR3aa: CASSIAGGEQYF

v_gene: TRBV5-1
j_gene: TRBJ1-3
d_gene: -
abundance: few
CDR3nt: TGCGCCAGCAGCCCCATGGCGTTTTCTGGAAACACCATATATTTT
CDR3aa: CASSPMAFSGNTIYF

v_gene: TRBV7-9
j_gene: TRBJ2-7
d_gene: -
abundance: once
CDR3nt: TGTGCCAGCAGCTTAGCGGTCGGGACCTACGAGCAGTACTTC
CDR3aa: CASSLAVGTYEQYF

v_gene: TRBV12-3/TRBV12-4
j_gene: TRBJ2-1
d_gene: -
abundance: -
CDR3nt: TGTGCCAGCAGTTACATGGATGAGCAGTTCTTC
CDR3aa: CASSYMDEQFF